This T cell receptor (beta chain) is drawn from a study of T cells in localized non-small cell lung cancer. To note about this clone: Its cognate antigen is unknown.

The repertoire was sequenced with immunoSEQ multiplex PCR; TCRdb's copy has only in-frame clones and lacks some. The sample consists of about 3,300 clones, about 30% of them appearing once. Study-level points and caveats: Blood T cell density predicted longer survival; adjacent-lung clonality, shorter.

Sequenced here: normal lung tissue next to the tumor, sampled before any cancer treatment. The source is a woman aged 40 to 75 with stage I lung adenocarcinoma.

CDR3 in amino acids: CASSYEDSKNSPLHF. CDR3 in DNA: TGTGCCAGCAGTTACGAGGACAGCAAAAATTCACCCCTCCACTTT. This rearrangement joins TRBV6-8 to TRBJ1-6, with D tentatively TRBD1 (6 bases). V was trimmed by 2 bases and J by 7 bases, leaving 12 bases between them. Germline CDR1 MNHGY, CDR2 SAAAGT. The CDR3 has 15 residues.